This entry is about one T cell receptor beta chain. What it binds is not known. Three rounds of nested PCR, following a modified ARM-PCR protocol, produced the TCRbeta library. TCRdb re-analysed the multiplex PCR reads in MiXCR, keeping a single row per CDR3 protein. The sample lists approximately 86,000 distinct CDR3 sequences; 72% were seen once. This sample stems from a study of tumor and adjacent non-tumor tissue in lung cancer. Study-level findings and limits: Top 100 clones took a larger repertoire share in normal lung.

The CDR3 loop spans 12 amino acids. Deletions cut 0 bases from V and 0 bases from J, with 0 bases between. Germline assignment: CDR1 SGHRS and CDR2 YFSETQ. RNA was extracted from bulk tissue without any cell sorting. Donors were chemotherapy-naive, newly diagnosed lung cancer surgical patients in China, August–November 2014. The V call is TRBV5-1, the J call TRBJ2-5, with D uncertain. The sequence was collected from a woman between 40 and 50 years old with non-small cell lung cancer. Sequencing input: lung tumor tissue. This CDR3 is CASSLDQETQYF. In DNA, the CDR3 is TGCGCCAGCAGCTTGGACCAAGAGACCCAGTACTTC.